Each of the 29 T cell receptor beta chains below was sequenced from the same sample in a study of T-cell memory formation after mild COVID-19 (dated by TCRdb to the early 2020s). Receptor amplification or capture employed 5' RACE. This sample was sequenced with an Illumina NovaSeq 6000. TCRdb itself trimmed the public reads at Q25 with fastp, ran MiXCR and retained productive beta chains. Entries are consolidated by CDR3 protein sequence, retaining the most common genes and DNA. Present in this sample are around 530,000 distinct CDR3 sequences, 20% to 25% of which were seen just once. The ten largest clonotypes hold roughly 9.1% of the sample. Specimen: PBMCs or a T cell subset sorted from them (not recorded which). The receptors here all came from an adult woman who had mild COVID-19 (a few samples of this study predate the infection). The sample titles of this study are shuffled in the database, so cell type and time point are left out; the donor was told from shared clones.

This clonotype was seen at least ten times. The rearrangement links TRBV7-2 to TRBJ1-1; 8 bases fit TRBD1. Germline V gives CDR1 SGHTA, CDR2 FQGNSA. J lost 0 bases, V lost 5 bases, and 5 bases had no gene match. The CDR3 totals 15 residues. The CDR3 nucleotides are TGTGCCAGCAGCCCGGGGACAGGAGTGAACACTGAAGCTTTCTTT. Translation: CASSPGTGVNTEAFF.

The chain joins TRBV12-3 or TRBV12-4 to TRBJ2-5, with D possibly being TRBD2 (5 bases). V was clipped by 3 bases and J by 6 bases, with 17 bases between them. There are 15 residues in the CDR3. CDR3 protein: CASSFAGKRRKTQYF. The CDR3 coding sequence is TGTGCCAGCAGTTTCGCGGGTAAGCGGAGGAAGACCCAGTACTTC.

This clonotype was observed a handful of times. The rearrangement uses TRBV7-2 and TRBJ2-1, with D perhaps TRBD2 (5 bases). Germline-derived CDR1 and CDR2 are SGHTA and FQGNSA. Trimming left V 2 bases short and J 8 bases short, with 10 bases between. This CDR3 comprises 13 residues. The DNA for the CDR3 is TGTGCCAGCAGCTTACGGAGGTGGGATGAGCAGTTCTTC. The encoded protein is CASSLRRWDEQFF.

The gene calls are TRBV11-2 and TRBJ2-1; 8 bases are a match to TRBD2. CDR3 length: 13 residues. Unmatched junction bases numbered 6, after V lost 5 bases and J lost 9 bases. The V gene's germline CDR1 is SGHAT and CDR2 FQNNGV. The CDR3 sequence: CASSEGLAGEQFF. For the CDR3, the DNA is TGTGCCAGCAGCGAAGGACTAGCTGGTGAGCAGTTCTTC.

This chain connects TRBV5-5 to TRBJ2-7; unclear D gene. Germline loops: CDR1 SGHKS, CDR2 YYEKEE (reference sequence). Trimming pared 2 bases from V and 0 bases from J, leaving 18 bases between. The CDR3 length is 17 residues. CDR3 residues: CASSFRPPIQVSYEQYF. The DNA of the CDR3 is TGTGCCAGCAGCTTTCGACCACCCATTCAGGTCTCCTACGAGCAGTACTTC.

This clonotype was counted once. Here the CDR3 DNA reads TGTGCCAGCAGCCTCAGGGTAGTTGGAGGCTACACCTTC. Protein product: CASSLRVVGGYTF. This chain connects TRBV6-2 or TRBV6-3 to TRBJ1-2; maybe TRBD1 (5 bases). The CDR3 is 13 amino acids. Per the germline V gene, CDR1 is MNHEY and CDR2 is SVGEGT. Trimming took off 6 bases at V and 8 bases at J, with 16 bases between the two ends.

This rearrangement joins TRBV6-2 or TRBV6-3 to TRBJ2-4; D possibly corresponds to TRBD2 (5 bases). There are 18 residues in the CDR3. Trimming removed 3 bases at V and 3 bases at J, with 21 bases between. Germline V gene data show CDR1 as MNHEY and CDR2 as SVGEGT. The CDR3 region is CASSYWRASRMGKNIQYF. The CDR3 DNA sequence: TGTGCCAGCAGTTATTGGCGGGCAAGTAGAATGGGCAAAAACATTCAGTACTTC.

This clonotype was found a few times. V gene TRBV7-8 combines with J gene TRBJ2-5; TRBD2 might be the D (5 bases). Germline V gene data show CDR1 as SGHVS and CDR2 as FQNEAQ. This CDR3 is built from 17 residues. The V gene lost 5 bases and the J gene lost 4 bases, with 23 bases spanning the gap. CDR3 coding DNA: TGTGCCAGCAGCCGCCCGCCCACGGGTTCCGGAGGAGAGACCCAGTACTTC. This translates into CASSRPPTGSGGETQYF.

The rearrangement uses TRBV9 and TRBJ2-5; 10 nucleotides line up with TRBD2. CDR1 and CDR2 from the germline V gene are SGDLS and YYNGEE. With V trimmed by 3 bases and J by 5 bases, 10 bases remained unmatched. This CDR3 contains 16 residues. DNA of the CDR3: TGTGCCAGCAGCGCCTCCGGGACTAGCGTTGGGGAGACCCAGTACTTC. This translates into CASSASGTSVGETQYF.

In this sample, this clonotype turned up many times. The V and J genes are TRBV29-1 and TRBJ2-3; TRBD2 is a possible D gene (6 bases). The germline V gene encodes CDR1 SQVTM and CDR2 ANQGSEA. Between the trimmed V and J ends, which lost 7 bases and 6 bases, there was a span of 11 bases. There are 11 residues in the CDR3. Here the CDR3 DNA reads TGCAGCGCCGCTCGGGGGGATACGCAGTATTTT. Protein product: CSAARGDTQYF.

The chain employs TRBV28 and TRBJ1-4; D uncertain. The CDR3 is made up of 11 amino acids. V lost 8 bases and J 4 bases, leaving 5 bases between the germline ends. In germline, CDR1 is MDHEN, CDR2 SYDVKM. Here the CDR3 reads CASDSNEKLFF. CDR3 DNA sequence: TGTGCCAGCGATAGTAATGAAAAACTGTTTTTT.

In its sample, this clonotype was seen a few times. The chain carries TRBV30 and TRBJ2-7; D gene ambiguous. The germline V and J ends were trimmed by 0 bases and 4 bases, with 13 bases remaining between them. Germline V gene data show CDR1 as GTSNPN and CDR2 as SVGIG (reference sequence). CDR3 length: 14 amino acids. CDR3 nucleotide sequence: TGTGCCTGGAGTGTACTTGGCAGTATTTACGAGCAGTACTTC. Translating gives CAWSVLGSIYEQYF.

The CDR3 is CASSYSGRSGEQYF. CDR3 DNA sequence: TGTGCCAGCAGTTACTCGGGCAGGTCAGGGGAGCAGTACTTC. The chain employs TRBV6-5 and TRBJ2-7, with D possibly TRBD1 on 5 matching bases. Trimming pared 0 bases from V and 7 bases from J, leaving 13 bases between. Germline V lookup: CDR1 MNHEY, CDR2 SVGAGI. CDR3 size: 14 residues.

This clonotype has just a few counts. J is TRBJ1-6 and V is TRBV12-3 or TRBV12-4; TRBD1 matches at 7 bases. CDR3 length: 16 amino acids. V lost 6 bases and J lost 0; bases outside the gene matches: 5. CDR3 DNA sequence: TGTGCCAGCAGCCTGGGACAGAGCTCCTATAATTCACCCCTCCACTTT. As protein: CASSLGQSSYNSPLHF.

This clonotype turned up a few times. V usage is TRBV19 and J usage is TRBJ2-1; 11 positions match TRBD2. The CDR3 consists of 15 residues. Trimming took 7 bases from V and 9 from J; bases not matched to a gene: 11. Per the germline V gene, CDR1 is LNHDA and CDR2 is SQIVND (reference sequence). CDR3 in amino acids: CASMVTSGVGLEQFF. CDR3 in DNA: TGTGCCAGTATGGTGACTAGCGGGGTGGGTCTTGAGCAGTTCTTC.

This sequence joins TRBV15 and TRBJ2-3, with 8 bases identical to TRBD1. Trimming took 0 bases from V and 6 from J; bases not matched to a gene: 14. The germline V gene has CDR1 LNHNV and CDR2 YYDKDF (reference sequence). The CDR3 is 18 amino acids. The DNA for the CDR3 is TGTGCCACCAGCAGAGAGTCAGCCGGACAGGGCCTTGGTGATACGCAGTATTTT. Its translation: CATSRESAGQGLGDTQYF.

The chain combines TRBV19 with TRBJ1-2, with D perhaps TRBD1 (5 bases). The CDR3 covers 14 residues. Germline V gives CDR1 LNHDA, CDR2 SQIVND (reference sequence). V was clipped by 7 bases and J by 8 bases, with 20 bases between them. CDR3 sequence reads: CASNVFAGVKGYTF. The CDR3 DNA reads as TGTGCCAGTAATGTTTTCGCGGGGGTCAAAGGCTACACCTTC.

As DNA, the CDR3 is TGCGCCAGCAGCCAACCCGGGACACCGGGTGTTGTCGAGCAGTACTTC. This gives the protein CASSQPGTPGVVEQYF. V usage is TRBV4-1 and J usage is TRBJ2-7; D possibly corresponds to TRBD1 (6 bases). Trimming stripped 2 bases from V and 6 bases from J, with 20 bases between. The germline CDR1 and CDR2 sequences are MGHRA and YSYEKL. The CDR3 totals 16 residues.

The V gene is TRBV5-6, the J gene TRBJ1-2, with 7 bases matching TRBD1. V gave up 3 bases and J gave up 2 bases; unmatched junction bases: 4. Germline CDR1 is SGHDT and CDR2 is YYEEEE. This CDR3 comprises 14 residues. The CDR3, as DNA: TGTGCCAGCAGCTCGGGACAGCGAAACTATGGCTACACCTTC. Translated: CASSSGQRNYGYTF.

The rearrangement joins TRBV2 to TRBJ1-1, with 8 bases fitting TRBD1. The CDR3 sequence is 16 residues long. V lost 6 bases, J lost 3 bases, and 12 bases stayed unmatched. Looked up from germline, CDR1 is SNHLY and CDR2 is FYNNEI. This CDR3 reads CASRAGQGRRDTEAFF. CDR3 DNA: TGTGCCAGCAGAGCAGGACAGGGAAGGAGGGACACTGAAGCTTTCTTT.

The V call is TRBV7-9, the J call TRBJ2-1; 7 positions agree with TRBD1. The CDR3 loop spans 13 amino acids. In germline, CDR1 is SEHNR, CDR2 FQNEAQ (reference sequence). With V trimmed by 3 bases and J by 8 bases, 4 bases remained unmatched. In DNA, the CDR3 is TGTGCCAGCAGCTTCAGACAGGGCGATGAGCAGTTCTTC. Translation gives CASSFRQGDEQFF. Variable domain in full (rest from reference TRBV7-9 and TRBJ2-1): DTGVSQNPRHKITKRGQNVTFRCDPISEHNRLYWYRQTLGQGPEFLTYFQNEAQLEKSRLLSDRFSAERPKGSFSTLEIQRTEQGDSAMYLCASSFRQGDEQFFGPGTRLTVL.

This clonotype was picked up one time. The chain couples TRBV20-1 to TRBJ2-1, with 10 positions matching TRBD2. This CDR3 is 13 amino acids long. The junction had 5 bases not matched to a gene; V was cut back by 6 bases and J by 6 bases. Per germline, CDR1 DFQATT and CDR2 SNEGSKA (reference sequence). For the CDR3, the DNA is TGCAGTGCACTTCGGACTAGCGGCAATGAGCAGTTCTTC. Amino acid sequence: CSALRTSGNEQFF.

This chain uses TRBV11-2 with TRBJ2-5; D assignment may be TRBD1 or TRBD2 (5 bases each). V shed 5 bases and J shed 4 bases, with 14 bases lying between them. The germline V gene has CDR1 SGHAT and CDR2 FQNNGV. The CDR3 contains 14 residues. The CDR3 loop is CASSPMGVGETQYF. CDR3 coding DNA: TGTGCCAGCAGCCCCATGGGGGTCGGAGAGACCCAGTACTTC.

The CDR3 is CASSLSDRAYEQYF. The CDR3 DNA sequence: TGTGCCAGCAGCTTATCCGACAGGGCCTACGAGCAGTACTTC. The chain carries TRBV7-9 and TRBJ2-7; 7 bases are shared with TRBD1. V shed 2 bases, J shed 2 bases, and the junction held 3 bases outside the gene matches. In germline, CDR1 is SEHNR, CDR2 FQNEAQ (reference sequence). This CDR3 has 14 residues. Looking up the rest from reference TRBV7-9 and TRBJ2-7 gives the full variable domain: DTGVSQNPRHKITKRGQNVTFRCDPISEHNRLYWYRQTLGQGPEFLTYFQNEAQLEKSRLLSDRFSAERPKGSFSTLEIQRTEQGDSAMYLCASSLSDRAYEQYFGPGTRLTVT.

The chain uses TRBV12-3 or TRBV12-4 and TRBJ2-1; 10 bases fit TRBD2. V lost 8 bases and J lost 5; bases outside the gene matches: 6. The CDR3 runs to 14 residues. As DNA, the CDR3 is TGTGCCAGCGCCCAGCGGGGGGGAAACAATGAGCAGTTCTTC. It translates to CASAQRGGNNEQFF.

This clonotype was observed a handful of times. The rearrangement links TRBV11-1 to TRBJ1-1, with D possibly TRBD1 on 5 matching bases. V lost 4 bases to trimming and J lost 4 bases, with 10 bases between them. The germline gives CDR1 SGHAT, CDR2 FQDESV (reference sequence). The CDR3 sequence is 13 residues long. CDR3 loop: CASSSWQGTEAFF. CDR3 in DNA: TGTGCCAGCAGCTCTTGGCAGGGCACTGAAGCTTTCTTT.

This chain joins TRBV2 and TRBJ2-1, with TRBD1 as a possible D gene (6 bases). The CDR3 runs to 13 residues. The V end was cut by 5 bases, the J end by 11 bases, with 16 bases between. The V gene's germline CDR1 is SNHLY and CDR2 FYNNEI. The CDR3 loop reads CASSRMVWDKQFF. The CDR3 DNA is TGTGCCAGCAGTCGGATGGTGTGGGACAAGCAGTTCTTC.

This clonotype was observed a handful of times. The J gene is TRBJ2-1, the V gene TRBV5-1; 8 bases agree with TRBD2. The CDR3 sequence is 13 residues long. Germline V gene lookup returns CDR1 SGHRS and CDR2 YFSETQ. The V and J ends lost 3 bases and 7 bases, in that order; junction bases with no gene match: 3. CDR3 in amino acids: CASSSPGGNEQFF. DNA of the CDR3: TGCGCCAGCAGCTCGCCGGGAGGGAATGAGCAGTTCTTC.

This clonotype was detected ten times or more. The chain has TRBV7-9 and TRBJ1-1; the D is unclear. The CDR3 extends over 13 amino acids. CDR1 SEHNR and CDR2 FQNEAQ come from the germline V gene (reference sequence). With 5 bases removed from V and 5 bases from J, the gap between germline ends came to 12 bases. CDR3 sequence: CASSPDGRTEAFF. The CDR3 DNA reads TGTGCCAGCAGCCCGGACGGGAGGACTGAAGCTTTCTTT.